These 26 T cell receptor beta chains were sequenced from one sample in a study of OX40 agonist ivuxolimab in advanced cancers. Libraries came from the immunoSEQ multiplex PCR assay. In TCRdb, the immuneACCESS table is reduced to in-frame sequences with V and J assigned. These tables do not hold every clone; where another copy was compared, an unresolved V gene accounts for under half, and the others remain unexplained. A total of more than 55,000 clones appear in this sample, over 75% of them only once. The ten largest account for 11% of the sample. The sample in question was CD4+ or CD8+ T cells sorted from blood, obtained in a trial of the OX40 agonist ivuxolimab. The receptors here all came from an adult with an advanced solid tumor such as melanoma, head and neck, liver or kidney cancer.

The CDR3 sequence is CASSSGTYLEAFF. CDR3 sequence (DNA): TGTGCCAGCAGCTCAGGGACTTACCTTGAAGCTTTCTTT. The chain employs TRBV7-2 and TRBJ1-1; D perhaps matches TRBD1 (5 bases). This CDR3 is built from 13 residues. The ends were cut back, 4 bases at V and 7 bases at J, with 13 bases in the middle. Germline CDR1 and CDR2: SGHTA and FQGNSA.

This clone was seen more than once but under ten times. V gene TRBV6-6 combines with J gene TRBJ1-2; a weak D match, TRBD1 (5 bases). Trimming removed 0 bases at V and 7 bases at J, with 9 bases between. The CDR3 consists of 13 residues. Germline V lookup: CDR1 MNHNY, CDR2 SVGAGI (reference sequence). The CDR3: CASSYSNGAGYTF. The CDR3 DNA sequence: TGTGCCAGCAGTTACTCGAATGGGGCTGGCTACACCTTC.

CDR3 loop: CASSAYGQGPNIQYF. The CDR3 coding sequence is TGTGCCAGCAGCGCGTACGGACAGGGACCAAACATTCAGTACTTC. The chain combines TRBV9 with TRBJ2-4; TRBD1 agrees at 8 bases. The CDR3 sequence is 15 residues long. Germline CDR1 SGDLS, CDR2 YYNGEE. V lost 3 bases and J lost 6; bases outside the gene matches: 8.

The chain couples TRBV25-1 to TRBJ1-4; D remains ambiguous. Germline V lookup: CDR1 MGHDK, CDR2 SYGVNS. The CDR3 consists of 14 residues. V lost 3 bases, J lost 4 bases, and 9 bases lay in between. The CDR3 reads CASSDRAFNEKLFF. CDR3 in DNA: TGTGCCAGCAGTGATAGGGCCTTTAATGAAAAACTGTTTTTT.

A single count supports this clone. The chain links TRBV27 to TRBJ2-1; 14 bases line up with TRBD2. CDR1 and CDR2 from the germline V gene are MNHEY and SMNVEV (reference sequence). V shed 8 bases and J 4 bases; nucleotides not matched to a gene: 1. The CDR3 covers 14 residues. CDR3 protein: CASGTSGRYNEQFF. CDR3 DNA: TGTGCCAGCGGGACTAGCGGGAGATACAATGAGCAGTTCTTC.

The rearrangement links TRBV4-1 to TRBJ1-1; unclear D gene. CDR1 is MGHRA, CDR2 YSYEKL, per germline. Trimming stripped 3 bases from V and 1 base from J, with 6 bases between. This CDR3 comprises 13 residues. The DNA for the CDR3 is TGCGCCAGCAGCCACCCCGGGAACACTGAAGCTTTCTTT. Translating it yields CASSHPGNTEAFF.

This sequence joins TRBV29-1 and TRBJ2-1, with D maybe TRBD2 (5 bases). Per germline, CDR1 SQVTM and CDR2 ANQGSEA. The CDR3 is 13 amino acids. Trimming took 7 bases from V and 1 from J, leaving 11 bases between them. Here the CDR3 reads CSAWGESYNEQFF. The DNA for the CDR3 is TGCAGCGCGTGGGGAGAGTCCTACAATGAGCAGTTCTTC.

V gene TRBV10-2 combines with J gene TRBJ2-7, with TRBD2 matching over 9 bases. The V and J ends lost 1 base and 3 bases, in that order; junction bases with no gene match: 13. Germline V gene sequence: CDR1 WSHSY, CDR2 SAAADI. The CDR3 totals 18 residues. In DNA, the CDR3 is TGCGCCAGCAGTGAGTGGTTTAGCGGGGGCCCGCCGCACTACGAGCAGTACGTC. It yields the protein CASSEWFSGGPPHYEQYV.

The V gene is TRBV2, the J gene TRBJ2-1; D remains unclear. The CDR3 sequence is 14 residues long. The V end was cut by 10 bases, the J end by 3 bases, with 16 bases between. Looked up from germline, CDR1 is SNHLY and CDR2 is FYNNEI. Here the CDR3 reads CATYSLPGYNEQFF. CDR3 nucleotide sequence: TGTGCCACCTACAGTCTCCCAGGCTACAATGAGCAGTTCTTC.

The J gene is TRBJ1-4, the V gene TRBV5-4; tentative D call: TRBD1 (6 bases). The length of the CDR3 is 14 residues. V was cut by 5 bases and J by 6 bases, with 14 bases left in between. Germline V gene sequence: CDR1 SGHNT, CDR2 YYREEE (reference sequence). The CDR3 nucleotides read TGTGCCAGCAGTGCCCGGGACACTCATGAAAAACTGTTTTTT. Protein sequence: CASSARDTHEKLFF.

The genes are TRBV6-5 and TRBJ2-3; D might be TRBD2 (6 bases). The V gene lost 3 bases and the J gene lost 0 bases, with 7 bases spanning the gap. The CDR3 has 14 residues. The germline gives CDR1 MNHEY, CDR2 SVGAGI. DNA for the CDR3: TGTGCCAGCAGTTATGCGGGGAGCACAGATACGCAGTATTTT. Translated: CASSYAGSTDTQYF.

The CDR3: CSVRTGAGYEQYF. CDR3 sequence (DNA): TGCAGCGTCCGGACAGGGGCCGGGTACGAGCAGTACTTC. The V and J genes are TRBV29-1 and TRBJ2-7, with 9 bases identical to TRBD1. Germline CDR1 reads SQVTM; CDR2 reads ANQGSEA. Unmatched junction bases numbered 7, after V lost 6 bases and J lost 4 bases. The CDR3 length is 13 residues.

This chain joins TRBV27 and TRBJ2-2; TRBD2 matches 12 bases. The CDR3 sequence is 18 residues long. With V trimmed by 6 bases and J by 8 bases, 16 bases remained unmatched. The V gene's germline CDR1 is MNHEY and CDR2 SMNVEV (reference sequence). In nucleotides, the CDR3 is TGTGCCAGCAGCTTGGGGGCTAGCGGGAGGGCCGATCTGGGGGAGCTGTTTTTT. Translated, it gives CASSLGASGRADLGELFF.

V usage is TRBV19 and J usage is TRBJ1-1; D uncertain. Deletions cut 7 bases from V and 4 bases from J, with 10 bases between. The CDR3 is made up of 12 amino acids. From germline, CDR1 is LNHDA and CDR2 SQIVND (reference sequence). CDR3 nucleotides: TGTGCCAGTACACGCGGACTCACTGAAGCTTTCTTT. It translates to CASTRGLTEAFF.

The chain carries TRBV19 and TRBJ2-5; TRBD1 might be the D (5 bases). There are 14 residues in the CDR3. CDR1 and CDR2 from the germline V gene are LNHDA and SQIVND (reference sequence). V was shortened by 3 bases and J by 4 bases, with 12 bases between the two germline ends. The CDR3 coding sequence is TGTGCCAGTAGTATCCTGGCAGGGATAGAGACCCAGTACTTC. Its protein product is CASSILAGIETQYF.

The chain couples TRBV14 to TRBJ2-5; D unclear. There are 15 residues in the CDR3. Germline loops: CDR1 SGHDN, CDR2 FVKESK. The V end lost 2 bases, the J end lost 1 base, and 11 bases lay between the germline ends. CDR3 loop: CASSQRQAIQETQYF. CDR3 bases: TGTGCCAGCAGCCAACGGCAGGCCATCCAAGAGACCCAGTACTTC.

This clone was seen just once. The chain is built from TRBV11-2 and TRBJ2-3; no clear D. This CDR3 has 14 residues. V lost 2 bases and J 5 bases, leaving 11 bases between the germline ends. CDR1 and CDR2 (germline): SGHAT, FQNNGV. The CDR3 DNA follows: TGTGCCAGCAGCTTAATAGACCCGGGAGATACGCAGTATTTT. It is translated as CASSLIDPGDTQYF.

The chain has TRBV7-2 and TRBJ2-7; D possibly uses TRBD1 or TRBD2 (5 bases each). V was clipped by 4 bases and J by 2 bases, with 15 bases between them. This CDR3 region has 15 residues. CDR1 SGHTA and CDR2 FQGNSA come from the germline V gene. The CDR3 protein is CASSSSGASPYEQYF. CDR3 DNA sequence: TGTGCCAGCAGCTCGTCCGGGGCAAGTCCCTACGAGCAGTACTTC.

The gene calls are TRBV4-1 and TRBJ2-1; a possible D gene is TRBD1 (6 bases). Germline V gives CDR1 MGHRA, CDR2 YSYEKL. The CDR3 length is 15 residues. V was clipped by 2 bases and J by 4 bases, with 12 bases between them. The CDR3 sequence: CASSQTDRPYNEQFF. The CDR3 DNA is TGCGCCAGCAGCCAAACTGACAGGCCTTACAATGAGCAGTTCTTC.

The V gene is TRBV27, the J gene TRBJ2-1; D gene ambiguous. The germline CDR1 and CDR2 sequences are MNHEY and SMNVEV (reference sequence). There are 14 residues in the CDR3. V lost 3 bases and J 3 bases, leaving 9 bases between the germline ends. The CDR3 sequence: CASSFGNSYNEQFF. The CDR3 DNA sequence: TGTGCCAGCAGTTTTGGAAACAGCTACAATGAGCAGTTCTTC.

This clone was observed once. The V gene is TRBV7-9, the J gene TRBJ2-1, with 7 positions matching TRBD1. The CDR3 is 13 residues long. Germline loops: CDR1 SEHNR, CDR2 FQNEAQ (reference sequence). The V segment lost 5 bases and the J segment 4 bases; nucleotides outside the gene matches: 2. The CDR3 here is CASSGTEYNEQFF. In DNA, the CDR3 is TGTGCCAGCAGCGGGACAGAATACAATGAGCAGTTCTTC.

J is TRBJ1-1 and V is TRBV4-3; 7 nucleotides agree with TRBD1. Germline V gives CDR1 LGHNA, CDR2 YSLEER. The J segment lost 3 bases and the V segment lost 0 bases, leaving 4 bases of the junction unmatched. The CDR3 runs to 15 residues. CDR3: CASSQDLGTDTEAFF. CDR3 coding DNA: TGCGCCAGCAGCCAAGATTTGGGGACAGACACTGAAGCTTTCTTT.

This chain joins TRBV9 and TRBJ2-1; a possible D gene is TRBD1 (6 bases). The CDR3 is 13 residues long. Per the germline V gene, CDR1 is SGDLS and CDR2 is YYNGEE. V lost 3 bases and J lost 6, with 10 bases in between. The CDR3 region is CASSGGRGNEQFF. In DNA, the CDR3 is TGTGCCAGCAGCGGGGGCAGGGGCAATGAGCAGTTCTTC.

This clone was detected only a few times. The J gene is TRBJ1-6, the V gene TRBV28; no definite D call. Germline values: CDR1 MDHEN, CDR2 SYDVKM. V lost 6 bases and J 5 bases, leaving 11 bases between the germline ends. The CDR3 spans 14 residues. Here the CDR3 reads CASRQSRDNSPLHF. The CDR3, as DNA: TGTGCCAGCAGACAAAGTAGGGATAATTCACCCCTCCACTTT.

The chain has TRBV27 and TRBJ2-7, with D tentatively TRBD1 or TRBD2 (5 bases each). Trimming stripped 5 bases from V and 5 bases from J, with 7 bases between. Germline-derived CDR1 and CDR2 are MNHEY and SMNVEV (reference sequence). This CDR3 is 11 amino acids long. The CDR3 coding sequence is TGTGCCAGCAGTGGGGACCACGAGCAGTACTTC. This sequence encodes CASSGDHEQYF.

The genes are TRBV7-9 and TRBJ1-1; D is uncertain. There are 11 residues in the CDR3. The germline V and J ends were trimmed by 3 bases and 10 bases, with 9 bases remaining between them. The V gene's germline CDR1 is SEHNR and CDR2 FQNEAQ (reference sequence). CDR3 loop: CASSFGVGAFF. CDR3 nucleotide sequence: TGTGCCAGCAGCTTCGGGGTAGGAGCTTTCTTT.